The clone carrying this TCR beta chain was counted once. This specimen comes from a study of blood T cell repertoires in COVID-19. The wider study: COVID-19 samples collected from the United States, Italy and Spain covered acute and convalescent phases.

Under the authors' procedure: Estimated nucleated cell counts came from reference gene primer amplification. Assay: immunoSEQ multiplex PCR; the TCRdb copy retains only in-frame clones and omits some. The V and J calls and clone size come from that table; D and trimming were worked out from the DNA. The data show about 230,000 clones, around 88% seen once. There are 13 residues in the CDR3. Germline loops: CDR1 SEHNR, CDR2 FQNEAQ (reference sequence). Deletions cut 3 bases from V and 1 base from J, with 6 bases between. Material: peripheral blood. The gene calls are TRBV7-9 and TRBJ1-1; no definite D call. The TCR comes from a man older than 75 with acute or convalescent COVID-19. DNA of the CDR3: TGTGCCAGCAGCTTGTTTCAGAACACTGAAGCTTTCTTT. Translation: CASSLFQNTEAFF.